These 2 T cell receptor beta chains share one sample of origin, sequenced in a study. TCRdb reanalysed the 5' RACE reads using MiXCR and keeps one entry per CDR3 protein. The table records around 11,000 distinct CDR3 sequences, 47% of them present only once. Source material: tumor-infiltrating naive CD4+ T cells sorted from the breast tumor. Stated subset: naive CD4+ T cells, CD4+CD45RA+CD25-. All receptors come from a female donor with breast cancer.

V gene TRBV10-3 combines with J gene TRBJ2-1; D assignment may be TRBD1 or TRBD2 (7 bases each). Trimming cost V 2 bases and J 11 bases, with 16 bases left between them. The germline V gene encodes CDR1 ENHRY and CDR2 SYGVKD. CDR3 size: 14 residues. CDR3 nucleotide sequence: TGTGCCATCAGTGAGGGGGAGGGGGCACAACAGCAGTTCTTC. Protein product: CAISEGEGAQQQFF.

The chain links TRBV6-5 to TRBJ2-1; D is possibly TRBD1 or TRBD2 (5 bases each). Between the trimmed V and J ends, which lost 7 bases and 5 bases, there was a span of 15 bases. The CDR3 covers 14 residues. CDR1 is MNHEY and CDR2 is SVGAGI in the germline V gene. The CDR3 DNA sequence: TGTGCCAGCACCCGGGGCAGGGCGAACAATGAGCAGTTCTTC. Translated: CASTRGRANNEQFF.